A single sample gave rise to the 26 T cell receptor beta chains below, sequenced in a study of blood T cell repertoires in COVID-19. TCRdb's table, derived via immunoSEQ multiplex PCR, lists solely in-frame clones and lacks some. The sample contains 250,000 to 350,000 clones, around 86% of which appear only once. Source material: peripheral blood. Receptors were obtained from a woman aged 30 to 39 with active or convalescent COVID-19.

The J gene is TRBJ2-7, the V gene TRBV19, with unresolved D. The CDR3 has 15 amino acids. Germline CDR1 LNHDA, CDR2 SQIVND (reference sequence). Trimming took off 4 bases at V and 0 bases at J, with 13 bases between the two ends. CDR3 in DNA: TGTGCCAGTAGTAAGTCCAGTTCTAGCTCCTACGAGCAGTACTTC. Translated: CASSKSSSSSYEQYF.

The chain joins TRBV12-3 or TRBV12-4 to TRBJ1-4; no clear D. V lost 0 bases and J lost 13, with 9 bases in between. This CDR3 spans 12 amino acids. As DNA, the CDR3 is TGTGCCAGCAGTTTAGCGGGGAGCGGACTGTTTTTT. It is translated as CASSLAGSGLFF.

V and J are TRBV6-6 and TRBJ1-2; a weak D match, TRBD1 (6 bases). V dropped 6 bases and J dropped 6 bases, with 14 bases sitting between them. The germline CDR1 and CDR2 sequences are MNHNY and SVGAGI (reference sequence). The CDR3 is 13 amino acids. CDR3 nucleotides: TGTGCCAGCAGCCGTACAGGGAGGGATGGCTACACCTTC. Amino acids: CASSRTGRDGYTF.

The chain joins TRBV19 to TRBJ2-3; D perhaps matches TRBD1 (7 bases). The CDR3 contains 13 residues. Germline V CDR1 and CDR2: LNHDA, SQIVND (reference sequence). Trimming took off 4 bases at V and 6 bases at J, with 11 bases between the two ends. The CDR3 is CASSKGAGDTQYF. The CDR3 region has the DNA TGTGCCAGTAGTAAGGGGGCGGGGGATACGCAGTATTTT.

CDR3 nucleotide sequence: TGTGCCAGCAGTTCGCGGGGGACAGGGGGCTCACCCCTCCACTTT. It yields the protein CASSSRGTGGSPLHF. The rearrangement links TRBV28 to TRBJ1-6, with TRBD1 identical over 12 bases. Germline-derived CDR1 and CDR2 are MDHEN and SYDVKM. The CDR3 totals 15 residues. The trim removed 4 bases at V and 10 bases at J, leaving 5 bases unmatched.

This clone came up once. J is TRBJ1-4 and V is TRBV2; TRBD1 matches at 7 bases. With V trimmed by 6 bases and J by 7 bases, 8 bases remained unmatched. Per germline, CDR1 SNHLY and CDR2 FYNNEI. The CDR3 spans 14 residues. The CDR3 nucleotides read TGTGCCAGCAGCCAGGGCAGGGGGGCTGAAAAACTGTTTTTT. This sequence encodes CASSQGRGAEKLFF. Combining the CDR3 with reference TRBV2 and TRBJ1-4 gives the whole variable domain EPEVTQTPSHQVTQMGQEVILRCVPISNHLYFYWYRQILGQKVEFLVSFYNNEISEKSEIFDDQFSVERPDGSNFTLKIRSTKLEDSAMYFCASSQGRGAEKLFFGSGTQLSVL.

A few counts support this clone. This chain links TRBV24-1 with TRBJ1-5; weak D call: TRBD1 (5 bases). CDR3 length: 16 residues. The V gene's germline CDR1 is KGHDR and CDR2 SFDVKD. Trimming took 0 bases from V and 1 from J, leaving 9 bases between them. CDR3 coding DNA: TGTGCCACCAGTGATTTGCTAAGACAGAGCAATCAGCCCCAGCATTTT. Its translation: CATSDLLRQSNQPQHF.

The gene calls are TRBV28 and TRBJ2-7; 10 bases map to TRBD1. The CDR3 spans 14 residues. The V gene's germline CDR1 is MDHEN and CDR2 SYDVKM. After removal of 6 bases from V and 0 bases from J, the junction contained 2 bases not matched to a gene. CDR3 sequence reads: CASRGQGSSYEQYF. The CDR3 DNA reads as TGTGCCAGCAGGGGACAGGGGAGCTCCTACGAGCAGTACTTC.

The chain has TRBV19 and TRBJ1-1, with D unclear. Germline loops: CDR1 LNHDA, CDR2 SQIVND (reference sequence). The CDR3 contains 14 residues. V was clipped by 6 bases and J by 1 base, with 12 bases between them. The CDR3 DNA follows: TGTGCCAGTAGGCCCCGTCAGCGGAACACTGAAGCTTTCTTT. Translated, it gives CASRPRQRNTEAFF.

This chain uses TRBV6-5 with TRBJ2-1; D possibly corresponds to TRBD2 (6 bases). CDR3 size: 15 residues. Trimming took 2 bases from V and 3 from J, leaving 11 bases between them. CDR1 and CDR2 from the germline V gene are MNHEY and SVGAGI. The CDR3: CASSYVRRGYNEQFF. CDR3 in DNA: TGTGCCAGCAGTTACGTAAGGCGGGGCTACAATGAGCAGTTCTTC.

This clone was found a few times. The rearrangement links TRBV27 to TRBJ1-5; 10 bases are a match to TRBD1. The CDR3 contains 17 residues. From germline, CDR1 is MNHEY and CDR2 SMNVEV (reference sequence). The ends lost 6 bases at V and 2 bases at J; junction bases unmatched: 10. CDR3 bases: TGTGCCAGCAGGCCCCGGGGGGGGACAGGGGGCAATCAGCCCCAGCATTTT. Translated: CASRPRGGTGGNQPQHF.

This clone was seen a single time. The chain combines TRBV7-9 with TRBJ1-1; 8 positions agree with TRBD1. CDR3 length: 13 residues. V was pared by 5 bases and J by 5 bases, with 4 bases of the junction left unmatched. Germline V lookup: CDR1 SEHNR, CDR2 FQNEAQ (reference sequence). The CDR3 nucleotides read TGTGCCAGCAGCGAACAGGGGGATACTGAAGCTTTCTTT. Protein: CASSEQGDTEAFF.

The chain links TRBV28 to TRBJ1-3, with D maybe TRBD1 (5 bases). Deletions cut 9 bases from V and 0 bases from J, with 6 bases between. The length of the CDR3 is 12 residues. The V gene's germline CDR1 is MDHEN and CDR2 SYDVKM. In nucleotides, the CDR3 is TGTGCCAGGGGGCTCTCTGGAAACACCATATATTTT. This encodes CARGLSGNTIYF.

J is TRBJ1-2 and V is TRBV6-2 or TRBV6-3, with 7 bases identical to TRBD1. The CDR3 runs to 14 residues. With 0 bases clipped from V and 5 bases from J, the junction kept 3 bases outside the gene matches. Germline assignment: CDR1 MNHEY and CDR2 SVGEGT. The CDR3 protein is CASSYSGQTYGYTF. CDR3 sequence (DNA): TGTGCCAGCAGTTACTCGGGACAGACGTATGGCTACACCTTC.

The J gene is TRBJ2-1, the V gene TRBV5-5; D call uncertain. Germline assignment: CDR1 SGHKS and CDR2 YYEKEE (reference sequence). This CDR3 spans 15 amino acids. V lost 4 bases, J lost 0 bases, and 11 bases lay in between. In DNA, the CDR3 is TGTGCCAGCAGCCGCCACATGAACTCCTACAATGAGCAGTTCTTC. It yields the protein CASSRHMNSYNEQFF.

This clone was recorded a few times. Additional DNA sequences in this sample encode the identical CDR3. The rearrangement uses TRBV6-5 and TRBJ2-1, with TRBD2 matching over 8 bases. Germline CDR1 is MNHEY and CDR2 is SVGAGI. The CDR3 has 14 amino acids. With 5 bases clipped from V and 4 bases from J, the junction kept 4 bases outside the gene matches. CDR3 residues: CASSRTGGYNEQFF. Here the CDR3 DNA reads TGTGCCAGCAGTCGTACGGGGGGGTACAATGAGCAGTTCTTC.

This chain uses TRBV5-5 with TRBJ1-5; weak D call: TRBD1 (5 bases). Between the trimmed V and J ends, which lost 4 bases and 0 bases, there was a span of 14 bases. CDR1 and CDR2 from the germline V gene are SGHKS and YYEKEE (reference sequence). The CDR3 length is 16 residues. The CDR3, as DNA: TGTGCCAGCAGCCCGAGTGCAGGGAATAGCAATCAGCCCCAGCATTTT. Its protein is CASSPSAGNSNQPQHF.

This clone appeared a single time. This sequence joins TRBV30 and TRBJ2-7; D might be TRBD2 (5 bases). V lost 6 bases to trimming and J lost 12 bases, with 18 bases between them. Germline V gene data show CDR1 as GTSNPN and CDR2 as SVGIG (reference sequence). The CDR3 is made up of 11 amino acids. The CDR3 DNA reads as TGTGCCTGCCTGACTCCGCGGGTCCTGTACTTC. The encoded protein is CACLTPRVLYF. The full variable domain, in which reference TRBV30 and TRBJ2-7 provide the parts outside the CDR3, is SQTIHQWPATLVQPVGSPLSLECTVEGTSNPNLYWYRQAAGRGLQLLFYSVGIGQISSEVPQNLSASRPQDRQFILSSKKLLLSDSGFYLCACLTPRVLYFGPGTRLTVT.

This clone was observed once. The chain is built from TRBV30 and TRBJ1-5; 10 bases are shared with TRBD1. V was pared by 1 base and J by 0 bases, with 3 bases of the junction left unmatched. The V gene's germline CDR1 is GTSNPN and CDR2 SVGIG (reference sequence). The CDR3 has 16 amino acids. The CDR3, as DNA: TGTGCCTGGAGTGCCGGGACAGGGGATAGCAATCAGCCCCAGCATTTT. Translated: CAWSAGTGDSNQPQHF.

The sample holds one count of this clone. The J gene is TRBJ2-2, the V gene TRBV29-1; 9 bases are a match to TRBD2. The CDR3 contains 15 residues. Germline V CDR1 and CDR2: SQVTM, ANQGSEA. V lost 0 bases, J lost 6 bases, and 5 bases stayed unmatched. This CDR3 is CSVEEGGGAPGELFF. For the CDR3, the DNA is TGCAGCGTTGAAGAGGGCGGGGGGGCGCCCGGGGAGCTGTTTTTT.

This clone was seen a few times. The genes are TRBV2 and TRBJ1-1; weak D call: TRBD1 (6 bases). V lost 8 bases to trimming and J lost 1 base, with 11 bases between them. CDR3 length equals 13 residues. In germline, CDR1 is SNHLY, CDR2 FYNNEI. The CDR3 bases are TGTGCCAGCGTACGGGGGGCGAACACTGAAGCTTTCTTT. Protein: CASVRGANTEAFF.

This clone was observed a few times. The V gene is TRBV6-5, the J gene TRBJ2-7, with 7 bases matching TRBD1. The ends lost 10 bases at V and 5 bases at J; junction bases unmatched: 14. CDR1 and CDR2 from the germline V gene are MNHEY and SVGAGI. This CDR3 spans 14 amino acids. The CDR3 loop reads CAIGDMTGPHEQYF. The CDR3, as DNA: TGTGCCATCGGAGACATGACAGGGCCCCACGAGCAGTACTTC.

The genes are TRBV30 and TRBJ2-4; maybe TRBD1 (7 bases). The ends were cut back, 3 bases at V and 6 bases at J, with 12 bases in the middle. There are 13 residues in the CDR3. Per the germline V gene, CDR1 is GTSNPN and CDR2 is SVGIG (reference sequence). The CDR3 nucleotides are TGTGCCTGGAGCTCGGGGGACAGAAACATTCAGTACTTC. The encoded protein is CAWSSGDRNIQYF.

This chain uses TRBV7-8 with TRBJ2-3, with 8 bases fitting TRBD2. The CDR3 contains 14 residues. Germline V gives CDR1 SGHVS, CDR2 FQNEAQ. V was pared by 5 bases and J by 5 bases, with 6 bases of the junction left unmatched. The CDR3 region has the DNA TGTGCCAGCAGCCTGGGGCTAGCGGGAGATACGCAGTATTTT. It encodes CASSLGLAGDTQYF. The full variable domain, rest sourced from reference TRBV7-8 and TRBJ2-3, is GAGVSQSPRYKVAKRGQDVALRCDPISGHVSLFWYQQALGQGPEFLTYFQNEAQLDKSGLPSDRFFAERPEGSVSTLKIQRTQQEDSAVYLCASSLGLAGDTQYFGPGTRLTVL.

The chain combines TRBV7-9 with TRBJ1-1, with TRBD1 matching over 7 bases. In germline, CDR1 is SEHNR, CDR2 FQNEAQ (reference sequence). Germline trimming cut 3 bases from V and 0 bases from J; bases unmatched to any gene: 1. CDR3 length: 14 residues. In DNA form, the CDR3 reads TGTGCCAGCAGCTTCACAGGGGTGAACACTGAAGCTTTCTTT. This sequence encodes CASSFTGVNTEAFF.

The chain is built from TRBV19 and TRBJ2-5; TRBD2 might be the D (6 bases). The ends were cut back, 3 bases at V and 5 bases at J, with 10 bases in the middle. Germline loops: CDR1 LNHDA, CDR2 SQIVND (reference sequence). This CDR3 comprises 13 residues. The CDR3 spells CASSMGRRETQYF. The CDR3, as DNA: TGTGCCAGTAGTATGGGGAGGAGGGAGACCCAGTACTTC.